A selection of T cell receptor beta chains follows, all from one sample in a study of beta chain features in type 1 diabetes. Method: immunoSEQ multiplex PCR; TCRdb's copy keeps in-frame clones and lacks some. The sample lists some 160,000 clones, over 7.5% occurring once. The sequencing input was central memory CD4+ T cells from blood. The source is a young woman in good health. The CDR3 runs from the conserved cysteine through the conserved F or W. Each record gives: V gene, CDR3 length, D gene, J gene, clone size, CDR3 DNA, CDR3 protein. The D gene is left open where the match is weak. Rows give clone size only sometimes, using once, few, many, or a class for an expanded clone.

TRBV6-5	16	NA	TRBJ2-1	NA	TGTGCCAGCAGTTACTCCCGGCGGGATGAGGACAATGAGCAGTTCTTC	CASSYSRRDEDNEQFF
TRBV7-3	13	TRBD2	TRBJ2-3	few	TGTGCCAGCGCGGGGGGGCCGACAGATACGCAGTATTTT	CASAGGPTDTQYF
TRBV5-4	17	NA	TRBJ1-1	few	TGTGCCAGCAGCTCGCGAACGGGATCATTGATGGGCACTGAAGCTTTCTTT	CASSSRTGSLMGTEAFF
TRBV14	14	NA	TRBJ1-1	few	TGTGCCAGCAGCCAAGTCCCGGGGGGGACTGAAGCTTTCTTT	CASSQVPGGTEAFF
TRBV2	14	TRBD1	TRBJ1-5	few	TGTGCCAGCACCGGACAGGGGAAGGGTCAGCCCCAGCATTTT	CASTGQGKGQPQHF
TRBV5-1	14	TRBD1	TRBJ1-1	few	TGCGCCAGCAGCTCCACAGGGGTGAACACTGAAGCTTTCTTT	CASSSTGVNTEAFF
TRBV15	12	NA	TRBJ1-4	few	TGTGCCACCACAAGGGAGGGGGAAAAACTGTTTTTT	CATTREGEKLFF
TRBV27	14	NA	TRBJ1-1	NA	TGTGCCAGCAGCTTCTTGACTGGGAACACTGAAGCTTTCTTT	CASSFLTGNTEAFF
TRBV6-5	15	TRBD2	TRBJ2-3	NA	TGTGCCAGCAGTCGACTAGCGGGAGACACAGATACGCAGTATTTT	CASSRLAGDTDTQYF
TRBV25-1	13	NA	TRBJ1-1	NA	TGTGCCAGCACTGATAGCTTGAACACTGAAGCTTTCTTT	CASTDSLNTEAFF
TRBV19	16	NA	TRBJ2-1	NA	TGTGCCAGTACCATCCGACGGGGGGACAGGCCCAATGAGCAGTTCTTC	CASTIRRGDRPNEQFF
TRBV18	14	NA	TRBJ1-1	NA	TGTGCCAGCTCACCGGCAGTCTCGAACACTGAAGCTTTCTTT	CASSPAVSNTEAFF
TRBV5-4	15	TRBD1	TRBJ2-3	few	TGTGCCAGCACCTCGGGGGGACAGGGCGCAGATACGCAGTATTTT	CASTSGGQGADTQYF
TRBV11-2	14	NA	TRBJ1-4	NA	TGTGCCAGCAGCGGGGGGGCGCTTGGTGAAAAACTGTTTTTT	CASSGGALGEKLFF
TRBV29-1	14	NA	TRBJ1-1	few	TGCAGCGTCCAGCGTGGCAGGGCGAACACTGAAGCTTTCTTT	CSVQRGRANTEAFF
TRBV2	15	TRBD1	TRBJ2-3	few	TGTGCCAACCATATACAGGGGGTGGGCACAGATACGCAGTATTTT	CANHIQGVGTDTQYF
TRBV29-1	11	NA	TRBJ1-1	NA	TGCAGCGTTGGGGAGGGGACTGAAGCTTTCTTT	CSVGEGTEAFF
TRBV5-1	16	TRBD2	TRBJ2-3	few	TGCGCCAGCAGCCTGACTAGCGGGACGGAAACAGATACGCAGTATTTT	CASSLTSGTETDTQYF
TRBV19	13	NA	TRBJ1-2	NA	TGTGCCAGTAGAACAGTGGAAAACTATGGCTACACCTTC	CASRTVENYGYTF
TRBV7-2	14	TRBD1	TRBJ1-5	NA	TGTGCCAGCAGCTCCGACAGGGGATATCAGCCCCAGCATTTT	CASSSDRGYQPQHF
TRBV6-1	16	TRBD1	TRBJ2-5	few	TGTGCCAGCAGTGTCAACCCGGGACAGGGTTTCGAGACCCAGTACTTC	CASSVNPGQGFETQYF
TRBV7-3	14	TRBD2	TRBJ2-2	NA	TGTGCCAGCAGCCCCCCCGGGGGGACCGGGGAGCTGTTTTTT	CASSPPGGTGELFF
TRBV4-1	19	TRBD1	TRBJ1-1	NA	TGCGCCAGCAGCCCTCAGGATTTCGGGACAGCCGTAATGAACACTGAAGCTTTCTTT	CASSPQDFGTAVMNTEAFF
TRBV4-2	17	TRBD2	TRBJ2-5	few	TGTGCCAGCAGCCAAGTTTCCGGGCGGGGGGGCCAAGAGACCCAGTACTTC	CASSQVSGRGGQETQYF
TRBV30	13	TRBD1	TRBJ1-5	NA	TGTGCCTGGACAGGGGGCGGCAATCAGCCCCAGCATTTT	CAWTGGGNQPQHF
TRBV7-9	13	NA	TRBJ1-5	NA	TGTGCCAGCAGCTTATCTGACTCTCAGCCCCAGCATTTT	CASSLSDSQPQHF
TRBV28	16	TRBD1	TRBJ2-3	NA	TGTGCCAGCAGTTTGATCGGGACAGGGGTAGGGGATACGCAGTATTTT	CASSLIGTGVGDTQYF
TRBV7-3	15	NA	TRBJ2-7	NA	TGTGCCAGCAGCTTACAGGGAGGGGGGTCCTACGAGCAGTACTTC	CASSLQGGGSYEQYF
TRBV5-6	15	TRBD1	TRBJ2-1	few	TGTGCCAGCAGGTCGACAGGGGGAAGCTACAATGAGCAGTTCTTC	CASRSTGGSYNEQFF
TRBV29-1	13	NA	TRBJ2-2	NA	TGCAGCGTTGTACAGTTGAACACCGGGGAGCTGTTTTTT	CSVVQLNTGELFF
TRBV5-1	13	NA	TRBJ1-3	NA	TGCGCCAGCAGCTTCGCAGAAGGAAACACCATATATTTT	CASSFAEGNTIYF
TRBV10-1	17	TRBD1	TRBJ2-6	NA	TGCGCCAGCAGCCCGGGACAGGGCGTCTCTGGGGCCAACGTCCTGACTTTC	CASSPGQGVSGANVLTF
TRBV18	16	TRBD1	TRBJ1-6	many	TGTGCCAGCTCACCTGGGACAGGTTTTCGAAATTCACCCCTCCACTTT	CASSPGTGFRNSPLHF
TRBV6-5	14	TRBD2	TRBJ2-1	few	TGTGCCAGTAAGCGGGAGGGCCGGGGCGATGAGCAGTTCTTC	CASKREGRGDEQFF
TRBV6-8	15	NA	TRBJ2-1	few	TGTGCCAGCGGGTCTGAGAGGGTGGCCTACAATGAGCAGTTCTTC	CASGSERVAYNEQFF
TRBV6-1	14	NA	TRBJ1-2	few	TGTGCCAGCAGTGAAGTTCCAGGGAACGGTGGCTACACCTTC	CASSEVPGNGGYTF
TRBV7-9	13	NA	TRBJ2-7	NA	TGTGCCAGCAGCTCCGCCGGGTCCTACGAGCAGTACTTC	CASSSAGSYEQYF
TRBV23-1	14	TRBD1	TRBJ2-7	many	TGCGCCAGCAGTCCCGGGACAGGGGTGAGGGAGCAGTACTTC	CASSPGTGVREQYF
TRBV18	14	TRBD1	TRBJ2-3	NA	TGTGCCAGCTCACCACCGTTGGGACAGGGGCCGCAGTATTTT	CASSPPLGQGPQYF
TRBV11-3	13	NA	TRBJ1-4	NA	TGTGCCAGCAGCTTCCCAGCGGAGTCCAAACTGTTTTTT	CASSFPAESKLFF
TRBV6-5	13	NA	TRBJ2-7	few	TGTGCCAGCAGTTCCTCTAGCGTCTACGAGCAGTACTTC	CASSSSSVYEQYF
TRBV7-2	16	TRBD2	TRBJ2-5	NA	TGTGCCAGCAGCTCCCCTCTTGGTGCGGGGGTTGAGACCCAGTACTTC	CASSSPLGAGVETQYF
TRBV5-1	14	TRBD1	TRBJ1-4	NA	TGCGCCAGCAGCCTTGGACAGGGAGTTGAAAAACTGTTTTTT	CASSLGQGVEKLFF
TRBV7-2	16	NA	TRBJ2-2	NA	TGTGCCAGCAGCCCCAACCGCTTAGCAGGGACCGGGGAGCTGTTTTTT	CASSPNRLAGTGELFF
TRBV21-1	18	NA	TRBJ1-1	NA	TGTGCCAGCAGCAAAGTCCTATTTCCGGGACAGGTCTTCACTGAAGCTTTCTTT	CASSKVLFPGQVFTEAFF
TRBV2	15	TRBD2	TRBJ2-1	NA	TGTGCCAGCATTACCGGGACTACCTCCTACAATGAGCAGTTCTTC	CASITGTTSYNEQFF
TRBV7-2	13	NA	TRBJ2-1	few	TGTGCCAGCAGCCTCGTAAAGGGGAATGAGCAGTTCTTC	CASSLVKGNEQFF
TRBV19	12	TRBD2	TRBJ2-3	many	TGTGCCAGTAGGATAGCGGGAGATACGCAGTATTTT	CASRIAGDTQYF
TRBV5-4	12	NA	TRBJ2-4	few	TGTGCCAGCAGCCTTTGGAGGGAGAGGCCGTACTTC	CASSLWRERPYF
TRBV9	16	TRBD2	TRBJ2-1	NA	TGTGCCAGCAGCGTGGACCCGGGACTAGCGGGCAATGAGCAGTTCTTC	CASSVDPGLAGNEQFF
TRBV5-4	13	NA	TRBJ1-2	NA	TGTGCCAGCAGCTTGGCAGGCCCATATGGCTACACCTTC	CASSLAGPYGYTF
TRBV6-1	15	NA	TRBJ2-2	NA	TGTGCCAGCAGTGAAATGAGTGCGAACACCGGGGAGCTGTTTTTT	CASSEMSANTGELFF
TRBV14	14	TRBD1	TRBJ2-4	few	TGTGCCAGCAGCCAAGGAGGGACAGGAAACATTCAGTACTTC	CASSQGGTGNIQYF
TRBV7-2	14	TRBD2	TRBJ2-2	few	TGTGCCAGCAGCTTTAGCGGGAGGGCCGGGGAGCTGTTTTTT	CASSFSGRAGELFF
TRBV7-9	16	TRBD1	TRBJ2-2	few	TGTGCCAGCAGCTCCCGGGACAGGGGAAGTACCGGGGAGCTGTTTTTT	CASSSRDRGSTGELFF
TRBV11-2	15	NA	TRBJ2-1	NA	TGTGCCAGCAGACGAAGTCCAGACTCCTACAATGAGCAGTTCTTC	CASRRSPDSYNEQFF
TRBV2	12	NA	TRBJ2-5	few	TGTGCCAGCAGTGTGGAGAGAGAGACCCAGTACTTC	CASSVERETQYF